The clone carrying this T cell receptor (beta chain) has just a few counts. No antigen is known for it. This specimen belongs to a study of early T cells in non-severe SARS-CoV-2 infection. The overall study: Chains from this unsorted whole-blood bulk RNA could not be paired. Study observations and caveats: Missing private and CD4 specificities, VDJdb matching favored anti-spike CD8 responses.

In the library, individual cDNA molecules carried attached unique molecular identifiers. MiXCR, run by TCRdb on the 5' RACE reads, gives a single entry per CDR3 protein. In the table there are about 130,000 distinct CDR3 sequences, 14% to 15% of which are singletons. V was shortened by 5 bases and J by 1 base, with 5 bases between the two germline ends. The CDR3 covers 12 residues. The germline V gene encodes CDR1 ENHRY and CDR2 SYGVKD. The chain joins TRBV10-3 to TRBJ1-1; unclear D gene. This TCR derives from an adult who was a healthcare worker with PCR-confirmed SARS-CoV-2 infection or an uninfected control (not recorded which). Sequencing used whole blood. The CDR3 nucleotides read TGTGCCATCAGTCCTCGGAACACTGAAGCTTTCTTT. It specifies CAISPRNTEAFF.